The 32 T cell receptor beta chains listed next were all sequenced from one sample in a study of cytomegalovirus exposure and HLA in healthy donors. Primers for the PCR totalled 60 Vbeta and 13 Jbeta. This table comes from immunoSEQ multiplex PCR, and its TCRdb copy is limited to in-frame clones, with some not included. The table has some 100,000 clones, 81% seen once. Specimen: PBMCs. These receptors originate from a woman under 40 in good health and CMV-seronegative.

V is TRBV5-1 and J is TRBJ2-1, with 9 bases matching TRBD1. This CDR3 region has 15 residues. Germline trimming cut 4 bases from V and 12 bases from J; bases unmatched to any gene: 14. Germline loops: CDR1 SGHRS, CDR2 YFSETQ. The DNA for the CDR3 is TGCGCCAGCAGCAAGGACAGGGGCCGGGGTGGGAGGCAGTTCTTC. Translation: CASSKDRGRGGRQFF.

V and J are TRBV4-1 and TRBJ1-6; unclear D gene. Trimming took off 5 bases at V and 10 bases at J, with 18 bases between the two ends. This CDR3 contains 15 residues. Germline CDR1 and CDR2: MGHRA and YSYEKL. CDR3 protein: CASSAPRGTSSPLHF. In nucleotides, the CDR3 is TGCGCCAGCAGCGCCCCCCGGGGAACATCCTCACCCCTCCACTTT.

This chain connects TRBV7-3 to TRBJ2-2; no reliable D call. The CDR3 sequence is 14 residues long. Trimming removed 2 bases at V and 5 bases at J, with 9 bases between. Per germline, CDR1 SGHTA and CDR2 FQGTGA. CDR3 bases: TGTGCCAGCAGCTTAGGTCTCAGGACCGGGGAGCTGTTTTTT. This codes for CASSLGLRTGELFF.

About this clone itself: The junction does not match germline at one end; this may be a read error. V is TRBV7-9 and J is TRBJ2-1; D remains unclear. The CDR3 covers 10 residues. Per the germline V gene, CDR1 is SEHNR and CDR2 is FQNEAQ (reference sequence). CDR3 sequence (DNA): TGTTCCAGCAGCTTCAGAGAGCAGTTCTTC. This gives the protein CSSSFREQFF.

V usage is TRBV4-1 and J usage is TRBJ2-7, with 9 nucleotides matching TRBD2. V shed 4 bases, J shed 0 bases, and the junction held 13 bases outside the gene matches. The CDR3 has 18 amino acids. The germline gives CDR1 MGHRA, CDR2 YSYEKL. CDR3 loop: CASSLGGLAGFSSYEQYF. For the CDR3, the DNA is TGCGCCAGCAGCCTAGGCGGGCTAGCGGGATTTAGCTCCTACGAGCAGTACTTC.

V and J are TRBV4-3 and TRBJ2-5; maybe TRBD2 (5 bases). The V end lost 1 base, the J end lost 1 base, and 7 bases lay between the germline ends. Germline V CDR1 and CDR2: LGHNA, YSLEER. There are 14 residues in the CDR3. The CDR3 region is CASSQGAGQETQYF. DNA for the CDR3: TGCGCCAGCAGCCAAGGCGCGGGCCAAGAGACCCAGTACTTC.

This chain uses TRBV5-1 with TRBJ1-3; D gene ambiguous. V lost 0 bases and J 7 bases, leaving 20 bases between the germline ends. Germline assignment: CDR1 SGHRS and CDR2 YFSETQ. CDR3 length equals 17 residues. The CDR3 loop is CASSLDLAGSLGNTIYF. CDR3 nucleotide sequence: TGCGCCAGCAGCTTGGATCTCGCCGGCAGTCTCGGGAACACCATATATTTT.

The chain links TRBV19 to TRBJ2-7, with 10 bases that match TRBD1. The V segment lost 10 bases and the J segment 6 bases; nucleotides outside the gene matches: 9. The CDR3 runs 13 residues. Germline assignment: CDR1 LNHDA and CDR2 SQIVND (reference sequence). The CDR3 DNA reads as TGTGCCACCTCAGACAGGGGGCTATTCGAGCAGTACTTC. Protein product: CATSDRGLFEQYF.

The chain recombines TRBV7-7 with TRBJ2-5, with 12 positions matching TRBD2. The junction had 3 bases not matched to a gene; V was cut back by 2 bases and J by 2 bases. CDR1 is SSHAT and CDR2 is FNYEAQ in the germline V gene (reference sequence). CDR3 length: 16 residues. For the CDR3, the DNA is TGTGCCAGCAGCTTATCCCTAGCGGGAGGGCAAGAGACCCAGTACTTC. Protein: CASSLSLAGGQETQYF.

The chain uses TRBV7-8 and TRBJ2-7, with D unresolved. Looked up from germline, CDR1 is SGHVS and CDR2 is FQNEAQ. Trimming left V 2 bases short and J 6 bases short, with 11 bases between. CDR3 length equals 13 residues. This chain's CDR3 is CASSLKRIGEQYF. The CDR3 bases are TGTGCCAGCAGCTTAAAAAGAATCGGCGAGCAGTACTTC.

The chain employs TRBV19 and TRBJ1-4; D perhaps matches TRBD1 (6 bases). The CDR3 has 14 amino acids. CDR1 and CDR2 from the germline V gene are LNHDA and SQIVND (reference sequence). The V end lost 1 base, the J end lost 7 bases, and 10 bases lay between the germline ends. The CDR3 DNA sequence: TGTGCCAGTAGTATAGGGACAGTTCCTGAAAAACTGTTTTTT. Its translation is CASSIGTVPEKLFF.

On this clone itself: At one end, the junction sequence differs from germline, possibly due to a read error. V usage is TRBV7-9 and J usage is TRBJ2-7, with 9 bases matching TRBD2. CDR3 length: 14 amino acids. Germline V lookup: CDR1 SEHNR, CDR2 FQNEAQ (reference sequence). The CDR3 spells CSSSLVQREVVQYF. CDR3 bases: TGTTCCAGCAGCTTAGTACAGCGGGAGGTGGTGCAGTACTTC. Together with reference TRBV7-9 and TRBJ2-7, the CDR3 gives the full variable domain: DTGVSQNPRHKITKRGQNVTFRCDPISEHNRLYWYRQTLGQGPEFLTYFQNEAQLEKSRLLSDRFSAERPKGSFSTLEIQRTEQGDSAMYLCSSSLVQREVVQYFGPGTRLTVT.

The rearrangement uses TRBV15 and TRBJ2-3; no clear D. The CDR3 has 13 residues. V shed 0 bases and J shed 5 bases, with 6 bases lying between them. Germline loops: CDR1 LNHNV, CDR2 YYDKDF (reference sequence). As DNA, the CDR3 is TGTGCCACCAGCAGAGACCCTAGAGATACGCAGTATTTT. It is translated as CATSRDPRDTQYF.

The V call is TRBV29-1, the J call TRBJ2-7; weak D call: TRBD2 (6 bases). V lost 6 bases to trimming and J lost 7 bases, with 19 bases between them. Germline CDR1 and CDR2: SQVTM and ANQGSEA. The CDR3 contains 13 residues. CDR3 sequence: CSVLITGGGEQYF. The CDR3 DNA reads TGCAGCGTCCTAATTACCGGGGGTGGAGAGCAGTACTTC.

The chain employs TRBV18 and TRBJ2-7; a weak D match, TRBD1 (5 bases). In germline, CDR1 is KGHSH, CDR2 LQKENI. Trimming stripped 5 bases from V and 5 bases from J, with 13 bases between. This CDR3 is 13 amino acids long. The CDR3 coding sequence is TGTGCCAGCTCATACAGGCAGATGGACGAGCAGTACTTC. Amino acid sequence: CASSYRQMDEQYF.

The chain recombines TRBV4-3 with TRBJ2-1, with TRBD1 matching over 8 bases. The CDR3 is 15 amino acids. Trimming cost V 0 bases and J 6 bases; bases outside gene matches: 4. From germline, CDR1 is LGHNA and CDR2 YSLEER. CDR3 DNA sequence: TGCGCCAGCAGCCAAGACAGGGGGCACTCCAATGAGCAGTTCTTC. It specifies CASSQDRGHSNEQFF.

DNA of the CDR3: TGTGCCAGCAGTGCACCACAGGGGGCAAGCACTGAAGCTTTCTTT. Translation gives CASSAPQGASTEAFF. The chain couples TRBV25-1 to TRBJ1-1; 9 bases map to TRBD1. V trimming: 4 bases; J trimming: 4 bases; junction bases outside the gene matches: 7. Germline loops: CDR1 MGHDK, CDR2 SYGVNS. The CDR3 extends over 15 amino acids.

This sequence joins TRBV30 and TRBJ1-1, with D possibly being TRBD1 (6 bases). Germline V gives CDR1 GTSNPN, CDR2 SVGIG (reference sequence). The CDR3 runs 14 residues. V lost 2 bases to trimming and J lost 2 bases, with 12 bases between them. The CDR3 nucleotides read TGTGCCTGGAGTCCAGGACAGAGTAACACTGAAGCTTTCTTT. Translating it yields CAWSPGQSNTEAFF.

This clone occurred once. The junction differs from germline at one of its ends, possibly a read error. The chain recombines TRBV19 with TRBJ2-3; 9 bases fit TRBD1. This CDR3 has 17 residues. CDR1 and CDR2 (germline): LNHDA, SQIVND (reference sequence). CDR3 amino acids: CATSKWAGQGRSDTQYF. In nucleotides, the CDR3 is TGTGCCACTAGTAAATGGGCGGGACAGGGTCGATCAGATACGCAGTATTTT. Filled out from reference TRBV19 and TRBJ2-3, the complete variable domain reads DGGITQSPKYLFRKEGQNVTLSCEQNLNHDAMYWYRQDPGQGLRLIYYSQIVNDFQKGDIAEGYSVSREKKESFPLTVTSAQKNPTAFYLCATSKWAGQGRSDTQYFGPGTRLTVL.

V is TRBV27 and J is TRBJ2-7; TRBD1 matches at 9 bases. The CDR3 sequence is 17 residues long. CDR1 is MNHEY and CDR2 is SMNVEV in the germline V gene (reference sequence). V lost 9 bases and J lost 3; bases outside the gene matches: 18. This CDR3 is CASRGRSLGTGSYEQYF. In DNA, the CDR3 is TGTGCCAGTAGGGGCCGATCGTTAGGGACAGGGAGCTACGAGCAGTACTTC.

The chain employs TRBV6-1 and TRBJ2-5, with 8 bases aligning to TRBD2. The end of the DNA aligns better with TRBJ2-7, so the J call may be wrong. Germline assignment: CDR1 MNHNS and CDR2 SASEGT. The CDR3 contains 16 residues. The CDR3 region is CASSQELAASSYEQYF. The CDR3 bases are TGTGCCAGCAGTCAAGAACTAGCGGCGAGCTCCTACGAGCAGTACTTC.

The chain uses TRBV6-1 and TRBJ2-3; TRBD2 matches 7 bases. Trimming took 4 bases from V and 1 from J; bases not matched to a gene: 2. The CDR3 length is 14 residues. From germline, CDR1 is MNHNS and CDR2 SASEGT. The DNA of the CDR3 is TGTGCCAGCAGTGCCACTAGCGGCACAGATACGCAGTATTTT. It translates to CASSATSGTDTQYF.

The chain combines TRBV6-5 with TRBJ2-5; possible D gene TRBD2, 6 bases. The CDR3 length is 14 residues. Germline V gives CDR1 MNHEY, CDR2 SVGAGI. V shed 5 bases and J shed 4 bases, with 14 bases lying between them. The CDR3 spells CASSPGRRGETQYF. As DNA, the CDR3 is TGTGCCAGCAGTCCTGGGCGGAGGGGAGAGACCCAGTACTTC.

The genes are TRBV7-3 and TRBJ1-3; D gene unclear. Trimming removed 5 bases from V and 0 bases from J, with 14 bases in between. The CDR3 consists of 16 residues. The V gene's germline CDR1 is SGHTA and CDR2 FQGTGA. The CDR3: CASSARSLSSGNTIYF. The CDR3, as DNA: TGTGCCAGCAGCGCGAGAAGTTTAAGCTCTGGAAACACCATATATTTT.

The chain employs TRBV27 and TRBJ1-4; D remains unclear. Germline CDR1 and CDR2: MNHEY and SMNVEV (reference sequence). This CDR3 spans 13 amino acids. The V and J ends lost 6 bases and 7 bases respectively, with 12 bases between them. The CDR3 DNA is TGTGCCAGCAGGCCTCGAGGGCGTGAAAAACTGTTTTTT. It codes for CASRPRGREKLFF.

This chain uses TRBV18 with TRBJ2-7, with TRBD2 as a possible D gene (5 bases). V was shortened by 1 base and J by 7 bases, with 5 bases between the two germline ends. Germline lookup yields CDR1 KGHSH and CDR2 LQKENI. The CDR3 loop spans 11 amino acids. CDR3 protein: CASSPREEQYF. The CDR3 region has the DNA TGTGCCAGCTCACCACGGGAGGAGCAGTACTTC.

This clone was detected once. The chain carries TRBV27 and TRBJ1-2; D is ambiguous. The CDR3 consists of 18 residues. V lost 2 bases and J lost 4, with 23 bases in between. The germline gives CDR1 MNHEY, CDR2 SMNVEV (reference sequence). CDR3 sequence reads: CASSLRLTGMYGAYGYTF. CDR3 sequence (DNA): TGTGCCAGCAGTTTAAGGCTAACGGGAATGTACGGCGCCTATGGCTACACCTTC.

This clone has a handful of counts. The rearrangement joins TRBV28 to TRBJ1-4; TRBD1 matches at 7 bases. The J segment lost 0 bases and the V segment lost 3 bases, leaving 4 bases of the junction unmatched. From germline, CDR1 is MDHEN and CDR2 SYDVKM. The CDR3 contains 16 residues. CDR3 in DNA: TGTGCCAGCAGTTTGTCAGACAGGGCAACTAATGAAAAACTGTTTTTT. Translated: CASSLSDRATNEKLFF.

The CDR3 reads CASSSQGHGYTF. Here the CDR3 DNA reads TGTGCCAGCAGCTCTCAGGGGCATGGCTACACCTTC. The genes are TRBV7-9 and TRBJ1-2; a possible D gene is TRBD1 (6 bases). V was shortened by 4 bases and J by 6 bases, with 9 bases between the two germline ends. The germline gives CDR1 SEHNR, CDR2 FQNEAQ (reference sequence). The CDR3 loop spans 12 amino acids.

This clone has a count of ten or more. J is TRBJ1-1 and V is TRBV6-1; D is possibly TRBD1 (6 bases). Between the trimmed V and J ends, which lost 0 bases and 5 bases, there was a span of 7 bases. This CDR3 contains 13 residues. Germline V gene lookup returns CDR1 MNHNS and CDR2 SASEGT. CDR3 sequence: CASSEAGGTEAFF. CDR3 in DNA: TGTGCCAGCAGTGAAGCAGGGGGAACTGAAGCTTTCTTT.

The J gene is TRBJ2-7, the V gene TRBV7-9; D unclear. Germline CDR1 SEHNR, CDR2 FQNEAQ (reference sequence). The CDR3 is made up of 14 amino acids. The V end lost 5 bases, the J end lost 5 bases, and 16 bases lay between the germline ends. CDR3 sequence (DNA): TGTGCCAGCAGCCCCCGCCTGGAAGCGAACGAGCAGTACTTC. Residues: CASSPRLEANEQYF.

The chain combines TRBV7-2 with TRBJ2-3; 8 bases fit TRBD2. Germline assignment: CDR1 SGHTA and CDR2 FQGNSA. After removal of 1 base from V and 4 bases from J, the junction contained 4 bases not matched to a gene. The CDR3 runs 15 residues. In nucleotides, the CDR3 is TGTGCCAGCAGCTTAGTGACTAGCGTGGCAGATACGCAGTATTTT. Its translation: CASSLVTSVADTQYF.